Each of the 6 T cell receptor beta chains below was sequenced from the same sample in a study of patients and donors after allogeneic stem cell transplantation. TCRdb re-analysed the RT-PCR reads in MiXCR, keeping a single row per CDR3 protein. The sample lists about a million distinct CDR3 sequences; roughly 17% were seen once. Sequencing was performed on blood, either unsorted or a sorted T cell fraction (not recorded which). These TCRs come from a human donor who was either an allogeneic HSCT recipient or a stem cell or donor lymphocyte infusion donor (not recorded which). It is not recorded whose cells these are; they may come from a transplant donor.

This clonotype has ten or more counts. The V call is TRBV12-3 or TRBV12-4, the J call TRBJ2-3; D possibly corresponds to TRBD2 (6 bases). The CDR3 runs 15 residues. V dropped 6 bases and J dropped 4 bases, with 17 bases sitting between them. The CDR3 DNA reads TGTGCCAGCAGCTTGCTCGGAGGGCCGTCAGATACGCAGTATTTT. This encodes CASSLLGGPSDTQYF.

The chain carries TRBV12-3 or TRBV12-4 and TRBJ1-1; 8 nucleotides agree with TRBD1. The V gene end was trimmed by 3 bases and the J gene end by 7 bases; junction bases not matched to a gene: 13. This CDR3 region has 16 residues. The DNA of the CDR3 is TGTGCCAGCAGTTTCCTTATTGGGGACAGGCCGCTTGAAGCTTTCTTT. Encoded protein: CASSFLIGDRPLEAFF.

In this sample, this clonotype turned up a few times. The V call is TRBV5-1, the J call TRBJ2-3; TRBD2 might be the D (6 bases). Deletions cut 0 bases from V and 5 bases from J, with 13 bases between. Looked up from germline, CDR1 is SGHRS and CDR2 is YFSETQ. The CDR3 has 15 residues. The DNA of the CDR3 is TGCGCCAGCAGCTTGGATGCGGCGGGGAGAGATACGCAGTATTTT. This sequence encodes CASSLDAAGRDTQYF.

This clonotype was seen a handful of times. The V and J genes are TRBV25-1 and TRBJ1-2; D not certain. Germline CDR1 reads MGHDK; CDR2 reads SYGVNS. V lost 5 bases to trimming and J lost 4 bases, with 14 bases between them. CDR3 size: 14 residues. CDR3: CASSTLPGIYGYTF. The CDR3 DNA follows: TGTGCCAGCAGTACCCTCCCGGGAATCTATGGCTACACCTTC.

V usage is TRBV7-2 and J usage is TRBJ1-5; D ambiguous. Trimming took off 2 bases at V and 5 bases at J, with 10 bases between the two ends. The CDR3 is made up of 14 amino acids. Germline-derived CDR1 and CDR2 are SGHTA and FQGNSA. The CDR3 DNA sequence: TGTGCCAGCAGCTTATTTGGACGGGATCAGCCCCAGCATTTT. This encodes CASSLFGRDQPQHF.

This clonotype was observed a few times. CDR3 sequence: CASSQVSPGETNEKLFF. CDR3 bases: TGTGCCAGCAGCCAAGTTTCCCCAGGGGAGACTAATGAAAAACTGTTTTTT. This chain joins TRBV4-2 and TRBJ1-4, with a possible D match to TRBD1 (6 bases). V was shortened by 1 base and J by 2 bases, with 14 bases between the two germline ends. CDR1 and CDR2 (germline): LGHNA, YNFKEQ. The length of the CDR3 is 17 residues.